The 7 T cell receptor beta chains reported below all come from one sample, sequenced in a study of OX40 agonist ivuxolimab in advanced cancers. The protocol was immunoSEQ multiplex PCR, while the TCRdb copy is restricted to in-frame clones and leaves out a portion. The sample records about 16,000 clones, about 86% being singletons. The sequences come from CD4+ or CD8+ T cells sorted from blood, collected in a trial of the OX40 agonist ivuxolimab. Source of these receptors: an adult with an advanced solid tumor such as melanoma, head and neck, liver or kidney cancer.

The gene calls are TRBV6-5 and TRBJ1-6, with D unresolved. The CDR3 length is 13 residues. Germline CDR1 and CDR2: MNHEY and SVGAGI. Trimming shortened V by 5 bases and J by 10 bases, and 12 bases separated the two germline ends. The CDR3, as DNA: TGTGCCAGCAGTCTCACATCGGGATCACCCCTCCACTTT. Translating it yields CASSLTSGSPLHF.

This clone is labeled as medium-sized (0.01 to 0.1%). CDR3 DNA: TGTGCCAGCAGTGAATTCGGCGGTAATCAGCCCCAGCATTTT. It specifies CASSEFGGNQPQHF. V usage is TRBV25-1 and J usage is TRBJ1-5; no clear D gene. Germline CDR1 reads MGHDK; CDR2 reads SYGVNS. CDR3 length: 14 amino acids. Trimming left V 1 base short and J 4 bases short, with 8 bases between. The full variable domain, in which reference TRBV25-1 and TRBJ1-5 provide the parts outside the CDR3, is EADIYQTPRYLVIGTGKKITLECSQTMGHDKMYWYQQDPGMELHLIHYSYGVNSTEKGDLSSESTVSRIRTEHFPLTLESARPSHTSQYLCASSEFGGNQPQHFGDGTRLSIL.

The chain uses TRBV7-9 and TRBJ2-7, with no clear D. Germline-derived CDR1 and CDR2 are SEHNR and FQNEAQ (reference sequence). CDR3 length equals 15 residues. V gave up 1 base and J gave up 2 bases, with 12 bases separating them. Here the CDR3 reads CASSLDRASTYEQYF. CDR3 nucleotides: TGTGCCAGCAGCTTAGACCGGGCCAGCACCTACGAGCAGTACTTC. The variable domain in full, with the rest retrieved from reference TRBV7-9 and TRBJ2-7, is DTGVSQNPRHKITKRGQNVTFRCDPISEHNRLYWYRQTLGQGPEFLTYFQNEAQLEKSRLLSDRFSAERPKGSFSTLEIQRTEQGDSAMYLCASSLDRASTYEQYFGPGTRLTVT.

J is TRBJ2-7 and V is TRBV6-5; TRBD2 is a possible D gene (6 bases). Per the germline V gene, CDR1 is MNHEY and CDR2 is SVGAGI. The V and J ends lost 4 bases and 5 bases respectively, with 12 bases between them. This CDR3 has 13 residues. The CDR3 DNA sequence: TGTGCCAGCAGTTTTTTCGGGGGTAACGAGCAGTACTTC. It codes for CASSFFGGNEQYF.

This clone was picked up one time. The V and J genes are TRBV5-1 and TRBJ1-3; D remains unclear. Trimming removed 3 bases from V and 0 bases from J, with 7 bases in between. CDR3 length equals 14 residues. Per germline, CDR1 SGHRS and CDR2 YFSETQ. CDR3 amino acids: CASSSGYSGNTIYF. The CDR3 region has the DNA TGCGCCAGCAGCTCCGGGTACTCTGGAAACACCATATATTTT.

The J gene is TRBJ2-6, the V gene TRBV5-5, with D possibly being TRBD2 (5 bases). The V end was cut by 0 bases, the J end by 3 bases, with 13 bases between. The CDR3 spans 17 residues. Germline V gives CDR1 SGHKS, CDR2 YYEKEE (reference sequence). The DNA of the CDR3 is TGTGCCAGCAGCTTGGAAGGACTCTCGTTTGGGGCCAACGTCCTGACTTTC. Residues: CASSLEGLSFGANVLTF.

In this sample, this clone turned up a few times. V is TRBV15 and J is TRBJ1-3; D is perhaps TRBD1 (5 bases). V lost 5 bases to trimming and J lost 2 bases, with 16 bases between them. Germline CDR1 LNHNV, CDR2 YYDKDF (reference sequence). This CDR3 has 16 amino acids. The chain's CDR3 is CATSGRVGLAGNTIYF. The CDR3 DNA sequence: TGTGCCACCAGCGGACGGGTGGGGCTGGCTGGAAACACCATATATTTT. The variable domain in full, completed from reference TRBV15 and TRBJ1-3, reads DAMVIQNPRYQVTQFGKPVTLSCSQTLNHNVMYWYQQKSSQAPKLLFHYYDKDFNNEADTPDNFQSRRPNTSFCFLDIRSPGLGDTAMYLCATSGRVGLAGNTIYFGEGSWLTVV.